This TCR beta chain was profiled in a study of cytomegalovirus exposure and HLA in healthy donors. Study in general: Early on, a data release was issued that held about 85 million unique TCRs from HLA-typed donors. Caucasian-associated ancestry cluster membership applied to about 77% of 398 genotyped donors. Overall study findings and caveats: Most CMV-associated TCR beta chains appeared HLA-restricted in a later analysis. Rarity held for most TCR sequences, but there were some public TCRs that occurred in many donors.

A multiplex PCR was run with 60 Vbeta primers and 13 Jbeta primers. TCRdb's table, derived via immunoSEQ multiplex PCR, lists solely in-frame clones and lacks some. The repertoire has 180,000 or so clones, just under 80% of them found once; the top ten carry 1.9%. This CDR3 comprises 14 residues. Germline lookup yields CDR1 LNHDA and CDR2 SQIVND (reference sequence). V was cut by 2 bases and J by 6 bases, with 13 bases left in between. Turning to this clone: As yet, its antigen is unknown.

The rearrangement links TRBV19 to TRBJ1-2; D is unresolved. The origin of this receptor is a woman under 40 in good health and CMV-seronegative. Sequencing was done on a sample of PBMCs. For the CDR3, the DNA is TGTGCCAGTAGTATACAGGCTTCGGTCCATGGCTACACCTTC. Translating gives CASSIQASVHGYTF. Looking up the rest from reference TRBV19 and TRBJ1-2 gives the full variable domain: DGGITQSPKYLFRKEGQNVTLSCEQNLNHDAMYWYRQDPGQGLRLIYYSQIVNDFQKGDIAEGYSVSREKKESFPLTVTSAQKNPTAFYLCASSIQASVHGYTFGSGTRLTVV.